This T cell receptor beta chain was identified during a study of early T cells in non-severe SARS-CoV-2 infection. Across the whole study: Chains were not paired, and sequencing was done on bulk RNA from unsorted whole blood.

TCRdb used MiXCR to reprocess the 5' RACE reads, holding one entry per CDR3 protein. The sample lists 35,000 to 55,000 distinct CDR3 sequences, approximately 10% seen once, with just over 20% in the top ten. Notes on the study in general: Anti-spike CD8 specificities were favored by VDJdb matching, whose results missed private and CD4 specificities.

This CDR3 is built from 16 residues. With V trimmed by 7 bases and J by 0 bases, 4 bases remained unmatched. Of note for this clonotype: The antigen is undetermined.

The sample was whole blood. This receptor was obtained from an adult who was a healthcare worker with PCR-confirmed SARS-CoV-2 infection or an uninfected control (not recorded which). This chain links TRBV12-3 or TRBV12-4 with TRBJ2-2, with TRBD1 matching 11 bases. The CDR3 is CASIRTGGTNTGELFF. CDR3 coding DNA: TGTGCCAGCATTAGGACAGGGGGCACGAACACCGGGGAGCTGTTTTTT.